The 9 T cell receptor beta chains presented below share a single source sample, sequenced in a study of response to subunit inactivated influenza vaccine. TCRdb fed the RT-PCR reads into MiXCR, producing one record per CDR3 protein. The sample has more than 150,000 distinct CDR3 sequences; roughly 8.7% are singletons. Sample: non-naive T cells sorted from PBMCs, taken on the day of vaccination. These receptors all stem from a man over 45 who received an inactivated influenza vaccine.

By sample fraction, this clonotype is medium-sized. CDR3 sequence: CASSQAQGYEQYF. The CDR3 bases are TGCGCCAGCAGCCAAGCACAGGGGTACGAGCAGTACTTC. V usage is TRBV4-3 and J usage is TRBJ2-7, with 7 bases fitting TRBD1. This CDR3 spans 13 amino acids. V lost 1 base to trimming and J lost 4 bases; unmatched junction nucleotides: 1. Germline CDR1 reads LGHNA; CDR2 reads YSLEER.

This clonotype appeared a few times. J is TRBJ2-3 and V is TRBV10-3; possible D gene TRBD2, 5 bases. Per germline, CDR1 ENHRY and CDR2 SYGVKD. V dropped 0 bases and J dropped 8 bases, with 18 bases sitting between them. The CDR3 extends over 16 amino acids. CDR3 sequence reads: CAISESPGLLGVTQYF. The CDR3 DNA sequence: TGTGCCATCAGTGAGTCACCCGGACTCCTCGGGGTTACGCAGTATTTT.

J is TRBJ1-1 and V is TRBV14, with D possibly TRBD1 on 6 matching bases. Trimming pared 4 bases from V and 6 bases from J, leaving 24 bases between. In germline, CDR1 is SGHDN, CDR2 FVKESK. This CDR3 has 17 amino acids. CDR3 residues: CASSPRGAGPKSAEAFF. In DNA form, the CDR3 reads TGTGCCAGCAGCCCCCGGGGGGCCGGGCCCAAGAGCGCTGAAGCTTTCTTT.

This clonotype was observed at least ten times. This chain uses TRBV9 with TRBJ1-1; D gene uncertain. This CDR3 is 14 amino acids long. The germline V gene has CDR1 SGDLS and CDR2 YYNGEE. V was shortened by 4 bases and J by 0 bases, with 10 bases between the two germline ends. CDR3 residues: CASSPTGMNTEAFF. The CDR3 nucleotides read TGTGCCAGCAGCCCCACCGGGATGAACACTGAAGCTTTCTTT.

This chain connects TRBV18 to TRBJ2-7; 8 nucleotides align to TRBD2. The CDR3 covers 15 residues. The germline V gene has CDR1 KGHSH and CDR2 LQKENI. V gave up 4 bases and J gave up 0 bases; unmatched junction bases: 5. The DNA for the CDR3 is TGTGCCAGCTCACAGGGACTAGTGAGCTCCTACGAGCAGTACTTC. As protein: CASSQGLVSSYEQYF.

In its sample, this clonotype was seen a few times. This chain links TRBV27 with TRBJ2-7, with TRBD2 matching over 11 bases. Per germline, CDR1 MNHEY and CDR2 SMNVEV (reference sequence). V shed 5 bases, J shed 4 bases, and the junction held 7 bases outside the gene matches. The CDR3 contains 15 residues. In DNA, the CDR3 is TGTGCCAGCAGTCGTCTAGCGGGAGGAAGGTACGAGCAGTACTTC. Its translation is CASSRLAGGRYEQYF.

J is TRBJ2-1 and V is TRBV5-6; 8 bases match TRBD2. J gave up 4 bases and V 0 bases, and 3 bases lay outside the gene matches. Germline V CDR1 and CDR2: SGHDT, YYEEEE. CDR3 size: 15 residues. CDR3 protein: CASSLVSGAYNEQFF. The DNA of the CDR3 is TGTGCCAGCAGCTTGGTTAGCGGGGCGTACAATGAGCAGTTCTTC.

In this sample, this clonotype turned up many times. This chain connects TRBV7-2 to TRBJ1-4; no firm D call. The V end lost 7 bases, the J end lost 4 bases, and 10 bases lay between the germline ends. The germline CDR1 and CDR2 sequences are SGHTA and FQGNSA. The CDR3 is 13 residues long. The CDR3 sequence is CASTRPGNEKLFF. Here the CDR3 DNA reads TGTGCCAGCACCCGTCCGGGTAATGAAAAACTGTTTTTT.

In the case of this clonotype: A much larger clone differs from this one at a single base, so this may be a read error. CDR3 sequence: CASSRQVSWELFF. CDR3 nucleotides: TGTGCCAGCAGCAGACAGGTTTCCTGGGAGCTGTTTTTT. This sequence joins TRBV12-3 or TRBV12-4 and TRBJ2-2; weak D call: TRBD1 (6 bases). This CDR3 contains 13 residues. Trimming stripped 6 bases from V and 9 bases from J, with 14 bases between.